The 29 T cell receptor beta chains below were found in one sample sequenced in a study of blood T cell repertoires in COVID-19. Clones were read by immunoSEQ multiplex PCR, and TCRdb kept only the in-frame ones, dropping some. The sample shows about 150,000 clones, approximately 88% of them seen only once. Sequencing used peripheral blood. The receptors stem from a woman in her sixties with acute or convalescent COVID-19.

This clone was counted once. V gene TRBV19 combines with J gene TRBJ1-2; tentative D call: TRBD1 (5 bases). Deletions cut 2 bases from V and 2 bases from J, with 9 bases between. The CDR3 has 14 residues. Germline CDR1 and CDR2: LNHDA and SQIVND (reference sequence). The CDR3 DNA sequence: TGTGCCAGTAGTATAAGACAGAAGAACTATGGCTACACCTTC. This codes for CASSIRQKNYGYTF.

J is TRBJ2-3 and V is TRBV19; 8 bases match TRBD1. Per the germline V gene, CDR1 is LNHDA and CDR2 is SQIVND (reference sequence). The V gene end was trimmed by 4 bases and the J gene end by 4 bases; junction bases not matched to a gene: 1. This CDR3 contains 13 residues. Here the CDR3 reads CASSTDRADTQYF. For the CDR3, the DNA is TGTGCCAGTAGTACGGACAGGGCAGATACGCAGTATTTT.

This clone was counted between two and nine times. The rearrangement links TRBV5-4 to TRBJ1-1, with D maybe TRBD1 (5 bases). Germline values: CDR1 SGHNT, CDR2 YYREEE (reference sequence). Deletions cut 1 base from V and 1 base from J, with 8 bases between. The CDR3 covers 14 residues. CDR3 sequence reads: CASSLPGQNTEAFF. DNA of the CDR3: TGTGCCAGCAGCTTGCCAGGGCAGAACACTGAAGCTTTCTTT.

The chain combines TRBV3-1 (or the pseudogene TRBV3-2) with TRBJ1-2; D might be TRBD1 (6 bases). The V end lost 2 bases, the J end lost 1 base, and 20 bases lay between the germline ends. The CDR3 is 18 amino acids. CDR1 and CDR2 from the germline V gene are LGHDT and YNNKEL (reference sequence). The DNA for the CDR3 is TGTGCCAGCAGCCAAATCGTGGCATTCGGACAGCATAACTATGGCTACACCTTC. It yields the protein CASSQIVAFGQHNYGYTF.

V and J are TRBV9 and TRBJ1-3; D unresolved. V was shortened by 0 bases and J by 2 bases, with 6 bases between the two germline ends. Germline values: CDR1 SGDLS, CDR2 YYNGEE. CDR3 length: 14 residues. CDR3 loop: CASSVDSTGNTIYF. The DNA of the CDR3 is TGTGCCAGCAGCGTAGATAGCACTGGAAACACCATATATTTT.

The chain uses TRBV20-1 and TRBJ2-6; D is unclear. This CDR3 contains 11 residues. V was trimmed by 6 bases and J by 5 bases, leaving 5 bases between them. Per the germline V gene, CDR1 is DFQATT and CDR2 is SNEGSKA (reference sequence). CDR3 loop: CSADRANVLTF. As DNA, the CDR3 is TGCAGTGCAGACAGGGCCAACGTCCTGACTTTC.

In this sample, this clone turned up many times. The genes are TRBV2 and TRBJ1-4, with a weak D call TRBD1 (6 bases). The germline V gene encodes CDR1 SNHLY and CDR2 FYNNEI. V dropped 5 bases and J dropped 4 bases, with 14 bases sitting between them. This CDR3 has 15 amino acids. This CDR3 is CASSSGQTFNEKLFF. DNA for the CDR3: TGTGCCAGCAGTTCTGGACAGACCTTTAATGAAAAACTGTTTTTT. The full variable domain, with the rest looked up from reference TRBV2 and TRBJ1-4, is EPEVTQTPSHQVTQMGQEVILRCVPISNHLYFYWYRQILGQKVEFLVSFYNNEISEKSEIFDDQFSVERPDGSNFTLKIRSTKLEDSAMYFCASSSGQTFNEKLFFGSGTQLSVL.

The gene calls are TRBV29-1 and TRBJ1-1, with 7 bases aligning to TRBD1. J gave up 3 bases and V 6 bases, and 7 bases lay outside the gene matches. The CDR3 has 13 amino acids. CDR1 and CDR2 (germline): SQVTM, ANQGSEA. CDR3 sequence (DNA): TGCAGCGTCGCGTCTACAGGGGACACTGAAGCTTTCTTT. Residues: CSVASTGDTEAFF.

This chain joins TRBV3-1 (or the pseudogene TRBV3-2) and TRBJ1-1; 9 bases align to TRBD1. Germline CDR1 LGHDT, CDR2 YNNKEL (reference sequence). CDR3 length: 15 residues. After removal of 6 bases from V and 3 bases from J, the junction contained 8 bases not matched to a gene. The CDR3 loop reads CASRSGQGRDTEAFF. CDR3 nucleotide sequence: TGTGCCAGCAGATCGGGACAGGGTAGGGACACTGAAGCTTTCTTT.

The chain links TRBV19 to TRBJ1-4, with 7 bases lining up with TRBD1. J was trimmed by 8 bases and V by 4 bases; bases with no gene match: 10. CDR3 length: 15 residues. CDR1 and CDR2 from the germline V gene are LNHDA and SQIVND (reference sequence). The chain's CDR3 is CASSTGTVYAEKLFF. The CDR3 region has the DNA TGTGCCAGTAGTACAGGGACAGTTTACGCCGAAAAACTGTTTTTT.

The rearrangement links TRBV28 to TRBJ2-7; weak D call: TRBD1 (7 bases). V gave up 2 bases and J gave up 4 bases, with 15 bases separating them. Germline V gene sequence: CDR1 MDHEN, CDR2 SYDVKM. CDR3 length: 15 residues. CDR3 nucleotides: TGTGCCAGCAGTTTAGTATCGGCAGGGGGGTACGAGCAGTACTTC. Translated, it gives CASSLVSAGGYEQYF.

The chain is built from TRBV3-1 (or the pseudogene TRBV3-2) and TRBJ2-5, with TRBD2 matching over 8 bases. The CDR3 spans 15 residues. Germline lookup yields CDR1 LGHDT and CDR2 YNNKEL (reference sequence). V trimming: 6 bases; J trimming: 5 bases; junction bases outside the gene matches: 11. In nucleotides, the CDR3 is TGTGCCAGCAGTACTGGGACTAGGGGAGCGGAGACCCAGTACTTC. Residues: CASSTGTRGAETQYF.

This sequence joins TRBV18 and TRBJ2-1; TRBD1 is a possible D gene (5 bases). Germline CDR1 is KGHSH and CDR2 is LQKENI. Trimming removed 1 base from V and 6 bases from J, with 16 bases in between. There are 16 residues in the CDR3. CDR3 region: CASSPRDSLVSNEQFF. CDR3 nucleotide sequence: TGTGCCAGCTCACCACGCGACAGTTTGGTCTCCAATGAGCAGTTCTTC.

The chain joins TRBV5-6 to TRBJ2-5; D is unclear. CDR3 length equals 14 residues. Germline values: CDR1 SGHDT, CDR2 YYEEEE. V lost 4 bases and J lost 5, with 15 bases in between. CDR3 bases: TGTGCCAGCAGCCTCCGGGTCCTGAGGGAGACCCAGTACTTC. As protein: CASSLRVLRETQYF.

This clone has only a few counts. The CDR3 loop reads CASSFTPGGTQYF. CDR3 coding DNA: TGTGCCAGCAGCTTTACCCCGGGGGGGACGCAGTATTTT. The chain carries TRBV7-2 and TRBJ2-3; 8 nucleotides align to TRBD2. Per germline, CDR1 SGHTA and CDR2 FQGNSA. The CDR3 runs 13 residues. The V gene end was trimmed by 3 bases and the J gene end by 9 bases; junction bases not matched to a gene: 5.

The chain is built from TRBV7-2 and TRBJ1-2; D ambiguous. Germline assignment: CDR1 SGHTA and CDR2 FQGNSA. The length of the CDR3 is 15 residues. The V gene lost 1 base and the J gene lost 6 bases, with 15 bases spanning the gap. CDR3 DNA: TGTGCCAGCAGCTTAGGGGGAGGCCGACTCGATGGCTACACCTTC. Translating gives CASSLGGGRLDGYTF. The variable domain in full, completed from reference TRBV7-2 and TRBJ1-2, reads GAGVSQSPSNKVTEKGKDVELRCDPISGHTALYWYRQSLGQGLEFLIYFQGNSAPDKSGLPSDRFSAERTGGSVSTLTIQRTQQEDSAVYLCASSLGGGRLDGYTFGSGTRLTVV.

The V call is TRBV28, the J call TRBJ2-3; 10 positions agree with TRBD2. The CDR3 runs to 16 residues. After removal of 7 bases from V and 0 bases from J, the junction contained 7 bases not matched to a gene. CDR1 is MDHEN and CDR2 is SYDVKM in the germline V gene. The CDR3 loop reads CASIQGAGGSTDTQYF. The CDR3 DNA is TGTGCCAGCATCCAGGGAGCGGGGGGGAGCACAGATACGCAGTATTTT.

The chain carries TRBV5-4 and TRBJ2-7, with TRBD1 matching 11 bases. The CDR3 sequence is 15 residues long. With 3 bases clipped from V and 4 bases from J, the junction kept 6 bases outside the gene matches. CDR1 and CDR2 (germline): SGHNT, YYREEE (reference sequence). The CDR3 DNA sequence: TGTGCCAGCAGCTCCGGACAGGGGGCGCAGTACGAGCAGTACTTC. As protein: CASSSGQGAQYEQYF.

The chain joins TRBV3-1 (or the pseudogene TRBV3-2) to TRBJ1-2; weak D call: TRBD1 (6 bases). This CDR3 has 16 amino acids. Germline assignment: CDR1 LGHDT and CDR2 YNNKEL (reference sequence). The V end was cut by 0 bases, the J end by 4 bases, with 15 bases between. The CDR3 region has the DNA TGTGCCAGCAGCCAAGATAAAGGGGACATTATCTATGGCTACACCTTC. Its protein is CASSQDKGDIIYGYTF.

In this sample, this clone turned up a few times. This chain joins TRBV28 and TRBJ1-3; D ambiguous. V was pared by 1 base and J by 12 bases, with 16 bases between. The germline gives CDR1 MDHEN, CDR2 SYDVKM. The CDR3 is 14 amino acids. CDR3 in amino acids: CASSLYGSPGIIYF. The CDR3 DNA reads TGTGCCAGCAGTTTATATGGGTCCCCAGGAATCATATATTTT.

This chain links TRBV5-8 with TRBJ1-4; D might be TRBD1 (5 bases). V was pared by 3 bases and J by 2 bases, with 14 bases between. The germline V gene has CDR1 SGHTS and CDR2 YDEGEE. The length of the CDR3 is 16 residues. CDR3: CASSSDTAATNEKLFF. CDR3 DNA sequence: TGTGCCAGCAGCTCGGACACGGCCGCGACTAATGAAAAACTGTTTTTT.

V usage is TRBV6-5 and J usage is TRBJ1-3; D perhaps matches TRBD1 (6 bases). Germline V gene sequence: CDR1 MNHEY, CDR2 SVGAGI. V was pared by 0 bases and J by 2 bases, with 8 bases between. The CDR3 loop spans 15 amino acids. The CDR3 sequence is CASSYSDSAGNTIYF. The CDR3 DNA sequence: TGTGCCAGCAGTTACTCGGACAGCGCTGGAAACACCATATATTTT.

In nucleotides, the CDR3 is TGTGCCAGCAGCCAAGCGGTGGGCCCGAACACTGAAGCTTTCTTT. Its translation is CASSQAVGPNTEAFF. The genes are TRBV3-1 (or the pseudogene TRBV3-2) and TRBJ1-1, with D unclear. V shed 1 base and J shed 1 base, with 10 bases lying between them. Germline-derived CDR1 and CDR2 are LGHDT and YNNKEL (reference sequence). The CDR3 has 15 residues.

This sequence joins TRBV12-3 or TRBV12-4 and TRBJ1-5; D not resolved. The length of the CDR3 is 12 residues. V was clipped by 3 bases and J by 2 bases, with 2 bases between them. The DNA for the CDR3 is TGTGCCAGCAGTTTCGGCAATCAGCCCCAGCATTTT. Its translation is CASSFGNQPQHF.

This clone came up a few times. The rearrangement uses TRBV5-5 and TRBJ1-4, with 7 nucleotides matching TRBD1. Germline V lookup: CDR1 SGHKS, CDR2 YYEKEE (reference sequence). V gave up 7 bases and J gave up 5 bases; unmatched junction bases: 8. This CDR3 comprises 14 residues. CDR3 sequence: CASGRDSLNEKLFF. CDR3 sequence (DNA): TGTGCCAGCGGCCGGGACAGTCTAAATGAAAAACTGTTTTTT. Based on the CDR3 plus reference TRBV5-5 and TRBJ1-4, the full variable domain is DAGVTQSPTHLIKTRGQQVTLRCSPISGHKSVSWYQQVLGQGPQFIFQYYEKEERGRGNFPDRFSARQFPNYSSELNVNALLLGDSALYLCASGRDSLNEKLFFGSGTQLSVL.

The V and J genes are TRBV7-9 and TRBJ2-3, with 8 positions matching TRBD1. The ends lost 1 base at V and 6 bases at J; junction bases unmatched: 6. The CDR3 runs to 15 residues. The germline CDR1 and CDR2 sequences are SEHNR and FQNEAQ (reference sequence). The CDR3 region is CASSLGTGSSDTQYF. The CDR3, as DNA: TGTGCCAGCAGCTTAGGGACAGGGTCGTCGGATACGCAGTATTTT.

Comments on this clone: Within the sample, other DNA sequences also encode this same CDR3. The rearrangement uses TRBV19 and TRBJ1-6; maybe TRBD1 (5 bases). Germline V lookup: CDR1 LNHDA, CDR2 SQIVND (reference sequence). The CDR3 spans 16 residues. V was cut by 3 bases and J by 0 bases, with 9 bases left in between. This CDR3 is CASSIQGSSYNSPLHF. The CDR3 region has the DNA TGTGCCAGTAGTATCCAGGGTAGCTCCTATAATTCACCCCTCCACTTT.

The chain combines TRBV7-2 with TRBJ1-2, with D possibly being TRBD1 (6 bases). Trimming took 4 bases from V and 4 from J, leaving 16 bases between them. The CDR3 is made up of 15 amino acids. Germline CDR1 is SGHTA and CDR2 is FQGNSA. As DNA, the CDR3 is TGTGCCAGCAGCTCTCCGGGGGGCGCAGCCTATGGCTACACCTTC. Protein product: CASSSPGGAAYGYTF.

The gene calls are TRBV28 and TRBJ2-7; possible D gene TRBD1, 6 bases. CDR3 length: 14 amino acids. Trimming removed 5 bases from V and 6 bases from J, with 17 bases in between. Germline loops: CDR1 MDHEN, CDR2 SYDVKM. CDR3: CASSPQGRTAEQYF. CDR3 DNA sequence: TGTGCCAGCAGTCCACAGGGCCGGACAGCCGAGCAGTACTTC.